This T cell receptor (beta chain) was observed in a study of shared T cell receptors in the human thymus. The CDR3 has 19 residues. Germline-derived CDR1 and CDR2 are MDHEN and SYDVKM. Trimming took off 5 bases at V and 0 bases at J, with 25 bases between the two ends. Sequencing was performed with immunoSEQ multiplex PCR; in TCRdb, only in-frame clones are kept and a portion is missing. The data show some 700,000 clones, 70% to 90% seen once. These data were also filed under a second study, of human thymus T cells. That source reports: All donors were healthy Finnish infants who were undergoing corrective surgery to treat congenital heart defects. Corrective cardiac operations yielded the resected thymus tissue. Both thymic and peripheral blood repertoires showed apparently biased V and J usage. What related research reported was that thymic repertoires overlapped highly among unrelated individuals.

The chain is built from TRBV28 and TRBJ1-1; a possible D gene is TRBD1 (6 bases). This sequence originates from a girl in the first two years of life with a congenital heart defect. The sequenced material came from thymocytes. The CDR3 reads CASSPPYASGDGVNTEAFF. As DNA, the CDR3 is TGTGCCAGCAGTCCACCATATGCATCAGGGGATGGGGTGAACACTGAAGCTTTCTTT.